This entry lists 23 T cell receptor beta chains sequenced from one sample in a study of cytotoxic CD8 clonotypes in ibrutinib-treated CLL. Here immunoSEQ multiplex PCR was the method, and the copy in TCRdb shows in-frame clones only, minus some. The table shows tens of thousands of clones, with around 52% occurring only once. Source: PBMCs, taken after 12 months of ibrutinib treatment. These receptors all stem from a human donor with chronic lymphocytic leukemia.

J is TRBJ2-1 and V is TRBV28; 9 nucleotides line up with TRBD2. Germline V gene data show CDR1 as MDHEN and CDR2 as SYDVKM. After removal of 3 bases from V and 2 bases from J, the junction contained 2 bases not matched to a gene. CDR3 length: 15 amino acids. CDR3 coding DNA: TGTGCCAGCAGTTTGACTAGCGGACCCTACAATGAGCAGTTCTTC. Its protein is CASSLTSGPYNEQFF.

The CDR3 region has the DNA TGCGCCAGCAGCTTAACTGGTGAAGGCTACACCTTC. It encodes CASSLTGEGYTF. V and J are TRBV5-1 and TRBJ1-2; the D is unclear. Germline CDR1 reads SGHRS; CDR2 reads YFSETQ. V was pared by 2 bases and J by 8 bases, with 10 bases between. CDR3 length equals 12 residues.

The rearrangement joins TRBV5-6 to TRBJ1-2; 7 bases are shared with TRBD1. V was pared by 0 bases and J by 4 bases, with 3 bases of the junction left unmatched. Germline values: CDR1 SGHDT, CDR2 YYEEEE. The CDR3 loop spans 14 amino acids. CDR3 in DNA: TGTGCCAGCAGCTTGGGGTGGGACAGCTATGGCTACACCTTC. Protein sequence: CASSLGWDSYGYTF.

The table lists this clone with a few counts. Other DNA sequences in the same sample also yield this CDR3. The genes are TRBV18 and TRBJ1-2; weak D call: TRBD1 (6 bases). The germline V and J ends were trimmed by 3 bases and 2 bases, with 7 bases remaining between them. The CDR3 contains 13 residues. In germline, CDR1 is KGHSH, CDR2 LQKENI. In DNA form, the CDR3 reads TGTGCCAGCTCACCGGACAGAAACTATGGCTACACCTTC. Protein: CASSPDRNYGYTF. Variable domain in full (rest from reference TRBV18 and TRBJ1-2): NAGVMQNPRHLVRRRGQEARLRCSPMKGHSHVYWYRQLPEEGLKFMVYLQKENIIDESGMPKERFSAEFPKEGPSILRIQQVVRGDSAAYFCASSPDRNYGYTFGSGTRLTVV.

The rearrangement joins TRBV4-1 to TRBJ1-2; D gene unclear. The germline V gene has CDR1 MGHRA and CDR2 YSYEKL. The CDR3 consists of 14 residues. V gave up 0 bases and J gave up 10 bases, with 15 bases separating them. CDR3: CASSQDRGKWDYTF. The CDR3 DNA sequence: TGCGCCAGCAGCCAAGATCGAGGGAAGTGGGACTACACCTTC.

V is TRBV7-2 and J is TRBJ2-3; 15 positions match TRBD2. Germline V gives CDR1 SGHTA, CDR2 FQGNSA. The J segment lost 5 bases and the V segment lost 5 bases, leaving 5 bases of the junction unmatched. The CDR3 contains 16 residues. Here the CDR3 DNA reads TGTGCCAGCAGCCTAGGACTAGCGGGGGGGAAAGATACGCAGTATTTT. Translating gives CASSLGLAGGKDTQYF.

This clone was observed a handful of times. The chain has TRBV7-8 and TRBJ2-2; no clear D gene. The CDR3 contains 14 residues. V dropped 1 base and J dropped 6 bases, with 9 bases sitting between them. The germline CDR1 and CDR2 sequences are SGHVS and FQNEAQ. The CDR3 protein is CASSLGPKSGELFF. CDR3 nucleotide sequence: TGTGCCAGCAGCTTAGGCCCCAAGTCCGGGGAGCTGTTTTTT.

The chain joins TRBV19 to TRBJ2-7; D is undetermined. V lost 7 bases to trimming and J lost 0 bases, with 10 bases between them. In germline, CDR1 is LNHDA, CDR2 SQIVND (reference sequence). CDR3 length equals 13 residues. This CDR3 reads CASKRENSYEQYF. The CDR3 nucleotides are TGTGCCAGTAAAAGGGAAAACTCCTACGAGCAGTACTTC.

The sample holds a few counts of this clone. J is TRBJ2-7 and V is TRBV19, with D hard to call. The germline gives CDR1 LNHDA, CDR2 SQIVND (reference sequence). This CDR3 contains 12 residues. V was cut by 5 bases and J by 0 bases, with 5 bases left in between. This CDR3 reads CASSASSYEQYF. CDR3 nucleotides: TGTGCCAGTAGTGCCAGCTCCTACGAGCAGTACTTC.

The gene calls are TRBV23-1 and TRBJ1-2, with 9 bases aligning to TRBD1. TRBV23-1 is given ORF status, its function remaining uncertain. The CDR3 contains 14 residues. After removal of 7 bases from V and 6 bases from J, the junction contained 9 bases not matched to a gene. The CDR3 loop is CASTLDRGVNGYTF. CDR3 bases: TGCGCCAGCACCCTTGACAGGGGGGTTAATGGCTACACCTTC.

The chain uses TRBV5-4 and TRBJ2-2; 10 bases match TRBD2. V gave up 4 bases and J gave up 0 bases; unmatched junction bases: 3. CDR1 SGHNT and CDR2 YYREEE come from the germline V gene (reference sequence). This CDR3 is 16 amino acids long. The CDR3 nucleotides read TGTGCCAGCAGCCAAGGGACTAGCGCGAACACCGGGGAGCTGTTTTTT. Protein product: CASSQGTSANTGELFF.

The chain combines TRBV18 with TRBJ2-1; 13 bases line up with TRBD2. Germline CDR1 KGHSH, CDR2 LQKENI. J gave up 16 bases and V 3 bases, and 9 bases lay outside the gene matches. This CDR3 has 14 amino acids. CDR3 sequence reads: CASSPLVGLAGVFF. Here the CDR3 DNA reads TGTGCCAGCTCACCCCTCGTCGGACTAGCGGGAGTCTTCTTC.

This clone is a singleton in its sample. The rearrangement uses TRBV5-1 and TRBJ2-1, with 8 bases identical to TRBD2. CDR1 and CDR2 from the germline V gene are SGHRS and YFSETQ. The CDR3 spans 15 residues. V gave up 2 bases and J gave up 7 bases; unmatched junction bases: 8. Here the CDR3 DNA reads TGCGCCAGCAGCTTTTTGTCGGGGGGGCATAATGAGCAGTTCTTC. Its translation: CASSFLSGGHNEQFF.

This chain joins TRBV7-2 and TRBJ2-7, with 9 bases lining up with TRBD2. With V trimmed by 5 bases and J by 13 bases, 9 bases remained unmatched. Germline V gene data show CDR1 as SGHTA and CDR2 as FQGNSA. The CDR3 runs to 12 residues. This CDR3 reads CASSIATSGLYF. CDR3 sequence (DNA): TGTGCCAGCAGCATCGCGACTAGCGGACTATACTTC. The whole variable domain, filled in from reference TRBV7-2 and TRBJ2-7, reads GAGVSQSPSNKVTEKGKDVELRCDPISGHTALYWYRQSLGQGLEFLIYFQGNSAPDKSGLPSDRFSAERTGGSVSTLTIQRTQQEDSAVYLCASSIATSGLYFGPGTRLTVT.

In this sample, this clone turned up many times. The V call is TRBV5-1, the J call TRBJ1-1; 7 bases agree with TRBD1. CDR1 SGHRS and CDR2 YFSETQ come from the germline V gene. The CDR3 length is 17 residues. The trim removed 0 bases at V and 0 bases at J, leaving 8 bases unmatched. In DNA, the CDR3 is TGCGCCAGCAGCTTGGGGGGACAGAGACTTATGAACACTGAAGCTTTCTTT. Its protein is CASSLGGQRLMNTEAFF.

The chain carries TRBV5-1 and TRBJ1-1; a weak D match, TRBD1 (5 bases). The V end lost 3 bases, the J end lost 0 bases, and 6 bases lay between the germline ends. CDR1 SGHRS and CDR2 YFSETQ come from the germline V gene. CDR3 size: 13 residues. CDR3 DNA: TGCGCCAGCAGCTGGGGGGTGAACACTGAAGCTTTCTTT. The encoded protein is CASSWGVNTEAFF. The entire variable domain, with the rest obtained from reference TRBV5-1 and TRBJ1-1, is as follows: KAGVTQTPRYLIKTRGQQVTLSCSPISGHRSVSWYQQTPGQGLQFLFEYFSETQRNKGNFPGRFSGRQFSNSRSEMNVSTLELGDSALYLCASSWGVNTEAFFGQGTRLTVV.

This clone was observed a handful of times. The chain is built from TRBV11-2 and TRBJ2-3; 10 nucleotides align to TRBD2. J lost 6 bases, V lost 4 bases, and 10 bases had no gene match. CDR3 length equals 16 residues. Germline-derived CDR1 and CDR2 are SGHAT and FQNNGV. The CDR3 DNA reads TGTGCCAGCAGCTCTGCCCTAGCGGGAGTTACCGATACGCAGTATTTT. It translates to CASSSALAGVTDTQYF.

This chain links TRBV11-2 with TRBJ2-7, with 7 bases matching TRBD1. The CDR3 is 15 residues long. Germline assignment: CDR1 SGHAT and CDR2 FQNNGV. J lost 6 bases, V lost 1 base, and 9 bases had no gene match. This chain's CDR3 is CASSLALLSGGEQYV. The CDR3 DNA reads as TGTGCCAGCAGCTTAGCACTCCTCTCAGGGGGCGAGCAGTACGTC.

The chain joins TRBV11-2 to TRBJ2-2; D gene ambiguous. Between the trimmed V and J ends, which lost 1 base and 0 bases, there was a span of 6 bases. The CDR3 runs 15 residues. Germline V gene lookup returns CDR1 SGHAT and CDR2 FQNNGV. The chain's CDR3 is CASSLVRANTGELFF. CDR3 in DNA: TGTGCCAGCAGCTTAGTACGAGCGAACACCGGGGAGCTGTTTTTT.

The chain employs TRBV2 and TRBJ2-3; possibly TRBD2 for D (5 bases). This CDR3 is built from 15 residues. Germline CDR1 reads SNHLY; CDR2 reads FYNNEI. Deletions cut 4 bases from V and 10 bases from J, with 21 bases between. In nucleotides, the CDR3 is TGTGCCAGCAGTGCACTAGGATCGGGTGTCGCTGCGCAGTATTTT. Translating it yields CASSALGSGVAAQYF.

The chain is built from TRBV19 and TRBJ1-1, with a weak D call TRBD1 (6 bases). CDR1 is LNHDA, CDR2 SQIVND, per germline (reference sequence). Trimming pared 3 bases from V and 3 bases from J, leaving 14 bases between. This CDR3 comprises 15 residues. The chain's CDR3 is CASSMRGGEYTEAFF. The CDR3 nucleotides read TGTGCCAGTAGTATGAGGGGGGGCGAGTACACTGAAGCTTTCTTT. Variable domain in full (rest from reference TRBV19 and TRBJ1-1): DGGITQSPKYLFRKEGQNVTLSCEQNLNHDAMYWYRQDPGQGLRLIYYSQIVNDFQKGDIAEGYSVSREKKESFPLTVTSAQKNPTAFYLCASSMRGGEYTEAFFGQGTRLTVV.

In this sample, this clone turned up many times. The rearrangement joins TRBV2 to TRBJ2-1, with D perhaps matching TRBD2 (5 bases). Germline values: CDR1 SNHLY, CDR2 FYNNEI. V shed 3 bases and J shed 8 bases, with 14 bases lying between them. The CDR3 is 14 amino acids. For the CDR3, the DNA is TGTGCCAGCAGTGAGACGTCTAGCTCCGATGAGCAGTTCTTC. As protein: CASSETSSSDEQFF.

The chain joins TRBV11-2 to TRBJ1-4; D may be TRBD1 (6 bases). The V end was cut by 1 base, the J end by 8 bases, with 8 bases between. CDR1 and CDR2 from the germline V gene are SGHAT and FQNNGV. This CDR3 is built from 13 residues. CDR3 nucleotide sequence: TGTGCCAGCAGCTTAGGAAGGGGGGAAAAACTGTTTTTT. This codes for CASSLGRGEKLFF.